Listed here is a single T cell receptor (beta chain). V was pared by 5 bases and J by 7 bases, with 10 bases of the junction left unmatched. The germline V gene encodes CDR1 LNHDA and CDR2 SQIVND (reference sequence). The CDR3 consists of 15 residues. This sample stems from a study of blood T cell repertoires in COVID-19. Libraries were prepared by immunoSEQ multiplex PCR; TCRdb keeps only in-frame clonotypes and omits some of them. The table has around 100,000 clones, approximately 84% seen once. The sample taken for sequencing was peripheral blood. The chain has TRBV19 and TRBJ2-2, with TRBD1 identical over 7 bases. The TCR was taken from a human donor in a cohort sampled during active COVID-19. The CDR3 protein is CASSVIDRAGGELFF. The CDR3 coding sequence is TGTGCCAGTAGTGTCATCGACAGGGCTGGCGGGGAGCTGTTTTTT.